Below are 31 T cell receptor beta chains sequenced from a single sample in a study of blood T cell repertoires in COVID-19. Here immunoSEQ multiplex PCR was the method, and the copy in TCRdb shows in-frame clones only, minus some. The table lists about 200,000 clones, approximately 85% of them singletons. Source material: peripheral blood. These receptors were taken from a woman aged 80 or over with acute or convalescent COVID-19.

The chain recombines TRBV9 with TRBJ1-2; D uncertain. CDR3 length: 15 amino acids. Germline V CDR1 and CDR2: SGDLS, YYNGEE. V lost 0 bases and J 4 bases, leaving 13 bases between the germline ends. The CDR3 coding sequence is TGTGCCAGCAGCGTAGTTCCCGGGGAGAGCTATGGCTACACCTTC. Its translation is CASSVVPGESYGYTF. Drawing the rest from reference TRBV9 and TRBJ1-2, the complete variable domain is DSGVTQTPKHLITATGQRVTLRCSPRSGDLSVYWYQQSLDQGLQFLIQYYNGEERAKGNILERFSAQQFPDLHSELNLSSLELGDSALYFCASSVVPGESYGYTFGSGTRLTVV.

This sequence joins TRBV27 and TRBJ1-2; maybe TRBD1 (6 bases). Per germline, CDR1 MNHEY and CDR2 SMNVEV (reference sequence). This CDR3 has 15 residues. The germline V and J ends were trimmed by 6 bases and 4 bases, with 18 bases remaining between them. The CDR3, as DNA: TGTGCCAGCAGCACGGACAGCTCTAGAGCCTATGGCTACACCTTC. Protein sequence: CASSTDSSRAYGYTF.

The J gene is TRBJ2-7, the V gene TRBV19; 7 positions agree with TRBD1. J gave up 2 bases and V 3 bases, and 4 bases lay outside the gene matches. This CDR3 is built from 14 residues. Germline lookup yields CDR1 LNHDA and CDR2 SQIVND (reference sequence). The CDR3 protein is CASSILQGAYEQYF. DNA of the CDR3: TGTGCCAGTAGTATTCTTCAGGGGGCCTACGAGCAGTACTTC.

The chain combines TRBV5-1 with TRBJ1-1, with unresolved D. CDR1 SGHRS and CDR2 YFSETQ come from the germline V gene. Trimming cost V 8 bases and J 2 bases, with 19 bases left between them. CDR3 length: 15 amino acids. Written as DNA, the CDR3 is TGCGCCAGTCATGCAGCGTTGGGTGCTAACACTGAAGCTTTCTTT. Translation gives CASHAALGANTEAFF.

This chain joins TRBV5-1 and TRBJ2-3; TRBD2 agrees at 9 bases. The germline CDR1 and CDR2 sequences are SGHRS and YFSETQ. The CDR3 sequence is 16 residues long. Trimming at V came to 1 base and at J to 0 bases, leaving 3 bases not matched to a gene. The CDR3 DNA reads as TGCGCCAGCAGCTTGCAGACTAGCGGTAGCACAGATACGCAGTATTTT. It translates to CASSLQTSGSTDTQYF.

This clone was observed a few times. J is TRBJ1-1 and V is TRBV11-3; weak D call: TRBD1 (6 bases). The CDR3 length is 14 residues. V was shortened by 1 base and J by 0 bases, with 6 bases between the two germline ends. CDR1 SGHNT and CDR2 YENEEA come from the germline V gene. In nucleotides, the CDR3 is TGTGCCAGCAGCTTAGCAGGGGTGAACACTGAAGCTTTCTTT. Translating it yields CASSLAGVNTEAFF.

V and J are TRBV9 and TRBJ2-1, with TRBD2 matching over 7 bases. From germline, CDR1 is SGDLS and CDR2 YYNGEE. The CDR3 has 16 residues. The V and J ends lost 4 bases and 4 bases, in that order; junction bases with no gene match: 11. The CDR3, as DNA: TGTGCCAGCAGCTGGCCCGTCGGGGGGAGGTACAATGAGCAGTTCTTC. Translating it yields CASSWPVGGRYNEQFF.

The J gene is TRBJ2-2, the V gene TRBV4-3; a weak D match, TRBD1 (6 bases). Germline CDR1 is LGHNA and CDR2 is YSLEER. The CDR3 has 19 amino acids. Trimming pared 0 bases from V and 0 bases from J, leaving 17 bases between. In DNA, the CDR3 is TGCGCCAGCAGCCAAGATGGCGGTCCCCGACAGGCGAACACCGGGGAGCTGTTTTTT. Translating gives CASSQDGGPRQANTGELFF.

The V and J genes are TRBV9 and TRBJ2-5; D may be TRBD2 (5 bases). With 0 bases removed from V and 2 bases from J, the gap between germline ends came to 11 bases. Germline V gene lookup returns CDR1 SGDLS and CDR2 YYNGEE. This CDR3 has 15 amino acids. CDR3 sequence: CASSVGGRGQETQYF. The CDR3, as DNA: TGTGCCAGCAGCGTAGGAGGAAGAGGGCAAGAGACCCAGTACTTC. The variable domain in full, completed from reference TRBV9 and TRBJ2-5, reads DSGVTQTPKHLITATGQRVTLRCSPRSGDLSVYWYQQSLDQGLQFLIQYYNGEERAKGNILERFSAQQFPDLHSELNLSSLELGDSALYFCASSVGGRGQETQYFGPGTRLLVL.

By its share, this clone is medium-sized. The chain carries TRBV4-1 and TRBJ2-6, with D maybe TRBD1 (7 bases). Deletions cut 4 bases from V and 2 bases from J, with 18 bases between. Germline CDR1 reads MGHRA; CDR2 reads YSYEKL. This CDR3 has 18 amino acids. The CDR3: CASSPGGGAGTGANVLTF. CDR3 coding DNA: TGCGCCAGCAGCCCCGGAGGGGGCGCGGGGACTGGGGCCAACGTCCTGACTTTC.

This chain links TRBV5-1 with TRBJ2-6, with D perhaps TRBD1 (6 bases). The CDR3 has 17 residues. Germline V lookup: CDR1 SGHRS, CDR2 YFSETQ. Trimming shortened V by 2 bases and J by 2 bases, and 14 bases separated the two germline ends. CDR3 coding DNA: TGCGCCAGCAGCTTTCGACAGGTCACCACTGGGGCCAACGTCCTGACTTTC. Translation: CASSFRQVTTGANVLTF.

This chain uses TRBV7-9 with TRBJ2-3; weak D call: TRBD1 (6 bases). Germline V lookup: CDR1 SEHNR, CDR2 FQNEAQ (reference sequence). This CDR3 has 15 amino acids. The V and J ends lost 5 bases and 1 base respectively, with 13 bases between them. DNA of the CDR3: TGTGCCAGCAGCACAAGGGGACACGGCACAGATACGCAGTATTTT. It translates to CASSTRGHGTDTQYF. Based on the CDR3 plus reference TRBV7-9 and TRBJ2-3, the full variable domain is DTGVSQNPRHKITKRGQNVTFRCDPISEHNRLYWYRQTLGQGPEFLTYFQNEAQLEKSRLLSDRFSAERPKGSFSTLEIQRTEQGDSAMYLCASSTRGHGTDTQYFGPGTRLTVL.

The chain's CDR3 is CASSLGRQGITYNEQFF. The CDR3 bases are TGCGCCAGCAGCTTGGGTAGACAGGGTATCACCTACAATGAGCAGTTCTTC. The chain combines TRBV5-1 with TRBJ2-1; 7 bases match TRBD1. The CDR3 contains 17 residues. Germline lookup yields CDR1 SGHRS and CDR2 YFSETQ. J gave up 2 bases and V 0 bases, and 8 bases lay outside the gene matches.

The V call is TRBV12-5, the J call TRBJ2-7; 8 bases are a match to TRBD1. This CDR3 has 14 residues. V was pared by 6 bases and J by 3 bases, with 7 bases of the junction left unmatched. Germline CDR1 and CDR2: LGHNT and FRNRAP. CDR3 protein: CASGPGQVSYEQYF. In DNA, the CDR3 is TGTGCTAGTGGGCCGGGACAGGTAAGCTACGAGCAGTACTTC.

V is TRBV10-3 and J is TRBJ2-1; D is ambiguous. This CDR3 has 12 residues. Germline loops: CDR1 ENHRY, CDR2 SYGVKD. The V end lost 5 bases, the J end lost 8 bases, and 10 bases lay between the germline ends. CDR3 loop: CAISTAAHEQFF. The CDR3 DNA is TGTGCCATCAGTACTGCTGCCCATGAGCAGTTCTTC.

V usage is TRBV7-2 and J usage is TRBJ2-1, with TRBD1 matching 9 bases. There are 15 residues in the CDR3. Germline CDR1 SGHTA, CDR2 FQGNSA. V lost 4 bases to trimming and J lost 13 bases; unmatched junction nucleotides: 14. The CDR3 here is CASSSPGQGYGRQFF. CDR3 in DNA: TGTGCCAGCAGCTCCCCGGGACAGGGCTACGGGCGCCAGTTCTTC.

CDR3 sequence: CASSPRSTDRGGSVGYTF. The CDR3 coding sequence is TGTGCCAGCAGTCCGCGATCAACCGACAGGGGGGGGTCGGTCGGCTACACCTTC. The chain recombines TRBV6-6 with TRBJ1-2; 9 bases are a match to TRBD1. With V trimmed by 5 bases and J by 8 bases, 21 bases remained unmatched. The CDR3 has 18 amino acids. Per germline, CDR1 MNHNY and CDR2 SVGAGI (reference sequence).

The chain has TRBV7-2 and TRBJ2-7, with 8 bases aligning to TRBD1. The V gene's germline CDR1 is SGHTA and CDR2 FQGNSA. The J segment lost 1 base and the V segment lost 5 bases, leaving 4 bases of the junction unmatched. CDR3 size: 14 residues. The CDR3 DNA sequence: TGTGCCAGCAGCCCTGACAGGGGTTCCTACGAGCAGTACTTC. Translating it yields CASSPDRGSYEQYF.

The V gene is TRBV29-1, the J gene TRBJ1-2; no definite D call. The V and J ends lost 5 bases and 3 bases respectively, with 7 bases between them. From germline, CDR1 is SQVTM and CDR2 ANQGSEA. The CDR3 is made up of 11 amino acids. This chain's CDR3 is CSVTRDYGYTF. DNA of the CDR3: TGCAGCGTTACTAGGGACTATGGCTACACCTTC.

This clone was recorded only once. V is TRBV7-2 and J is TRBJ2-3; weak D call: TRBD1 (6 bases). V was cut by 2 bases and J by 9 bases, with 12 bases left in between. CDR1 and CDR2 from the germline V gene are SGHTA and FQGNSA. The CDR3 runs 13 residues. The CDR3 loop is CASSLNREETQYF. The CDR3 DNA reads TGTGCCAGCAGCTTAAACAGGGAAGAAACGCAGTATTTT.

The J gene is TRBJ2-5, the V gene TRBV6-5; maybe TRBD1 (5 bases). Trimming pared 0 bases from V and 2 bases from J, leaving 10 bases between. The CDR3 has 15 residues. Looked up from germline, CDR1 is MNHEY and CDR2 is SVGAGI. The CDR3 coding sequence is TGTGCCAGCAGTTACTCCAGGGCTCGGCAAGAGACCCAGTACTTC. This translates into CASSYSRARQETQYF.

The DNA of the CDR3 is TGCGCCAGCAGCCGAGTAGCGGGAGTGGGGAATGAGCAGTTCTTC. Residues: CASSRVAGVGNEQFF. This chain connects TRBV4-3 to TRBJ2-1; 9 positions match TRBD2. The CDR3 totals 15 residues. V dropped 4 bases and J dropped 7; count of bases not matched to a gene: 8. Per the germline V gene, CDR1 is LGHNA and CDR2 is YSLEER.

The rearrangement links TRBV12-3 or TRBV12-4 to TRBJ1-2; D uncertain. This CDR3 region has 13 residues. Trimming pared 5 bases from V and 6 bases from J, leaving 13 bases between. The CDR3 bases are TGTGCCAGCAGTCGCCGGGCCGGGGATGGCTACACCTTC. Protein sequence: CASSRRAGDGYTF.

As concerns this clone: The identical CDR3 is also encoded by other nucleotide sequences in the sample. The chain carries TRBV29-1 and TRBJ1-1; D perhaps matches TRBD1 (5 bases). The germline gives CDR1 SQVTM, CDR2 ANQGSEA. V shed 3 bases and J shed 4 bases, with 9 bases lying between them. There are 12 residues in the CDR3. The CDR3 sequence is CSVDPGGTEAFF. Here the CDR3 DNA reads TGCAGCGTTGATCCGGGGGGCACTGAAGCTTTCTTT.

The chain links TRBV7-2 to TRBJ1-5; no clear D gene. CDR3 length equals 18 residues. The V and J ends lost 2 bases and 3 bases respectively, with 20 bases between them. CDR1 is SGHTA and CDR2 is FQGNSA in the germline V gene. The CDR3 here is CASSLRLTPGVFNQPQHF. For the CDR3, the DNA is TGTGCCAGCAGCTTAAGACTGACCCCCGGGGTATTCAATCAGCCCCAGCATTTT.

This clone was seen many times. The rearrangement uses TRBV19 and TRBJ1-2; no clear D. Germline loops: CDR1 LNHDA, CDR2 SQIVND (reference sequence). V was pared by 5 bases and J by 12 bases, with 22 bases between. The CDR3 length is 14 residues. CDR3 sequence reads: CASSPSGIPSIDTF. CDR3 bases: TGTGCCAGTAGTCCATCCGGGATCCCGTCAATAGACACCTTC.

The rearrangement links TRBV7-2 to TRBJ1-4; perhaps TRBD1 as D (6 bases). V was shortened by 2 bases and J by 8 bases, with 15 bases between the two germline ends. Per the germline V gene, CDR1 is SGHTA and CDR2 is FQGNSA. The CDR3 has 15 amino acids. The CDR3 is CASSLQRTAIEKLFF. The CDR3 bases are TGTGCCAGCAGCTTACAACGGACAGCTATCGAAAAACTGTTTTTT.

The rearrangement uses TRBV19 and TRBJ1-3; D is ambiguous. V was pared by 4 bases and J by 0 bases, with 13 bases between. This CDR3 region has 16 residues. Looked up from germline, CDR1 is LNHDA and CDR2 is SQIVND (reference sequence). DNA of the CDR3: TGTGCCAGTAGTAGGTGGGCAGGAACCTCTGGAAACACCATATATTTT. As protein: CASSRWAGTSGNTIYF.

This chain connects TRBV5-1 to TRBJ1-2; a weak D match, TRBD1 (5 bases). Germline V CDR1 and CDR2: SGHRS, YFSETQ. The CDR3 sequence is 13 residues long. V lost 4 bases, J lost 3 bases, and 10 bases lay in between. CDR3 coding DNA: TGCGCCAGCAGCCTACAGGTCGACTATGGCTACACCTTC. Its translation: CASSLQVDYGYTF.

CDR3 nucleotide sequence: TGTGCCAGCAGTGAAGCGGGAGTAGCATTCAATGAGCAGTTCTTC. As protein: CASSEAGVAFNEQFF. The chain joins TRBV2 to TRBJ2-1; a weak D match, TRBD2 (5 bases). The length of the CDR3 is 15 residues. Trimming pared 0 bases from V and 6 bases from J, leaving 12 bases between. Looked up from germline, CDR1 is SNHLY and CDR2 is FYNNEI.

The chain combines TRBV14 with TRBJ1-4; 9 positions match TRBD1. CDR1 is SGHDN and CDR2 is FVKESK in the germline V gene. J gave up 3 bases and V 5 bases, and 7 bases lay outside the gene matches. The CDR3 is 16 amino acids. The chain's CDR3 is CASSALRQGANEKLFF. The CDR3 DNA reads as TGTGCCAGCAGCGCTCTTAGACAGGGGGCTAATGAAAAACTGTTTTTT.